Presented here are 17 T cell receptor beta chains from one specimen sequenced in a study of T-cell reconstitution after alpha-beta-depleted transplantation in children. During its preparation, the TCRbeta library received unique molecular identifiers. TCRdb redid the calling of the PCR reads with MiXCR, one entry per CDR3 protein. The table has about 580,000 distinct CDR3 sequences, 23% seen once; the top ten hold approximately 14%. Sequencing was performed on PBMCs, mostly from graft donor cells, taken 360 days after TCRalphabeta/CD19-depleted stem cell transplant. These receptors were collected from a boy in the first two years of life who had a stem cell transplant for acute myeloid leukemia, so the T cells may come from the graft donor.

This clonotype was seen repeatedly, ten times or more. This chain connects TRBV4-1 to TRBJ2-1; D remains ambiguous. Trimming stripped 0 bases from V and 2 bases from J, with 8 bases between. CDR3 length: 15 residues. The germline gives CDR1 MGHRA, CDR2 YSYEKL. CDR3: CASSQEGQPYNEQFF. CDR3 coding DNA: TGCGCCAGCAGCCAAGAGGGCCAGCCCTACAATGAGCAGTTCTTC.

The J gene is TRBJ1-1, the V gene TRBV18; 9 nucleotides align to TRBD1. From germline, CDR1 is KGHSH and CDR2 LQKENI. Losses at the gene ends were 5 bases for V and 0 bases for J; bases not matched to a gene: 7. This CDR3 is built from 16 residues. CDR3 coding DNA: TGTGCCAGCTCAGCAGGGACAGGGATAATGAACACTGAAGCTTTCTTT. Its translation is CASSAGTGIMNTEAFF.

This rearrangement joins TRBV12-3 or TRBV12-4 to TRBJ2-5; 9 bases map to TRBD2. V lost 3 bases to trimming and J lost 6 bases; unmatched junction nucleotides: 11. The CDR3 is made up of 16 amino acids. CDR3 residues: CASSFVRGGLEKTQYF. CDR3 nucleotide sequence: TGTGCCAGCAGTTTCGTGCGGGGGGGCCTGGAAAAGACCCAGTACTTC.

The chain joins TRBV11-1 to TRBJ1-1; D ambiguous. Germline V lookup: CDR1 SGHAT, CDR2 FQDESV (reference sequence). V lost 1 base to trimming and J lost 10 bases, with 10 bases between them. This CDR3 spans 12 amino acids. The CDR3 region has the DNA TGTGCCAGCAGCTTAGTACGGGAGGGAGCTTTCTTT. Protein product: CASSLVREGAFF.

This sequence joins TRBV6-2 or TRBV6-3 and TRBJ2-5; TRBD1 matches at 7 bases. Germline CDR1 and CDR2: MNHEY and SVGEGT. The CDR3 is made up of 17 amino acids. The junction had 12 bases not matched to a gene; V was cut back by 5 bases and J by 0 bases. The CDR3 protein is CASSRPTGERDQETQYF. The CDR3, as DNA: TGTGCCAGCAGTCGTCCTACAGGGGAACGGGACCAAGAGACCCAGTACTTC.

This clonotype has just a few counts. The CDR3 here is CAISALAGNEQFF. The DNA for the CDR3 is TGTGCCATCAGTGCACTAGCCGGCAATGAGCAGTTCTTC. The chain joins TRBV10-3 to TRBJ2-1, with a tentative D call TRBD2 (6 bases). With 4 bases removed from V and 6 bases from J, the gap between germline ends came to 10 bases. This CDR3 contains 13 residues. CDR1 is ENHRY, CDR2 SYGVKD, per germline.

V and J are TRBV29-1 and TRBJ2-1, with 13 bases lining up with TRBD2. This CDR3 comprises 15 residues. In germline, CDR1 is SQVTM, CDR2 ANQGSEA. J was trimmed by 2 bases and V by 7 bases; bases with no gene match: 5. The CDR3 DNA follows: TGCAGCGCACCGGGACTAGCGGGGCCCTACAATGAGCAGTTCTTC. Protein: CSAPGLAGPYNEQFF.

V is TRBV20-1 and J is TRBJ2-3; D might be TRBD1 (6 bases). The CDR3 sequence is 16 residues long. Trimming removed 5 bases at V and 4 bases at J, with 22 bases between. Germline V lookup: CDR1 DFQATT, CDR2 SNEGSKA (reference sequence). The CDR3 spells CSASTTGPFPPDTQYF. The DNA for the CDR3 is TGCAGTGCTTCGACGACAGGCCCTTTTCCCCCAGATACGCAGTATTTT.

The CDR3 region is CASRGLLAGGTQYF. The CDR3 DNA reads as TGTGCCAGCAGGGGTCTATTAGCGGGGGGTACGCAGTATTTT. This chain connects TRBV27 to TRBJ2-3; TRBD2 matches 10 bases. The CDR3 is 14 residues long. Germline trimming cut 6 bases from V and 8 bases from J; bases unmatched to any gene: 8. Germline V gives CDR1 MNHEY, CDR2 SMNVEV (reference sequence).

This clonotype was picked up many times. CDR3 nucleotides: TGCGCCAGCAGTCCGTCACCAGGACAGGGCTCAGATACGCAGTATTTT. It encodes CASSPSPGQGSDTQYF. This rearrangement joins TRBV5-1 to TRBJ2-3; TRBD1 matches at 8 bases. CDR3 length equals 16 residues. J was trimmed by 4 bases and V by 5 bases; bases with no gene match: 12. Germline V gene sequence: CDR1 SGHRS, CDR2 YFSETQ.

This chain uses TRBV7-2 with TRBJ2-1; no clear D. The CDR3 runs 11 residues. Germline CDR1 SGHTA, CDR2 FQGNSA. V lost 1 base and J 16 bases, leaving 11 bases between the germline ends. The CDR3 reads CASSLGFKDFF. CDR3 in DNA: TGTGCCAGCAGCTTAGGTTTCAAGGACTTCTTC.

The V and J genes are TRBV6-5 and TRBJ2-3, with 8 bases matching TRBD1. The CDR3 sequence is 14 residues long. In germline, CDR1 is MNHEY, CDR2 SVGAGI. Unmatched junction bases numbered 9, after V lost 8 bases and J lost 5 bases. CDR3 amino acids: CASSWDRRGDTQYF. In DNA form, the CDR3 reads TGTGCCAGCTCATGGGACAGGCGGGGAGATACGCAGTATTTT.

The sample holds a few counts of this clonotype. This chain joins TRBV5-1 and TRBJ2-3; TRBD2 aligns across 9 bases. In germline, CDR1 is SGHRS, CDR2 YFSETQ. The CDR3 sequence is 16 residues long. V trimming: 3 bases; J trimming: 2 bases; junction bases outside the gene matches: 7. In nucleotides, the CDR3 is TGCGCCAGCAGCTATCGCGGGGGGGCGTACACAGATACGCAGTATTTT. Amino acid sequence: CASSYRGGAYTDTQYF.

Only a few counts were recorded for this clonotype. The genes are TRBV6-1 and TRBJ2-3, with 8 bases aligning to TRBD2. After removal of 8 bases from V and 2 bases from J, the junction contained 6 bases not matched to a gene. Germline V lookup: CDR1 MNHNS, CDR2 SASEGT. The CDR3 is 14 residues long. The chain's CDR3 is CASATGRATDTQYF. Written as DNA, the CDR3 is TGTGCCAGCGCTACCGGGAGGGCCACAGATACGCAGTATTTT.

The table lists this clonotype with a few counts. This rearrangement joins TRBV6-2 or TRBV6-3 to TRBJ2-1, with D hard to call. The CDR3 runs 14 residues. Germline V CDR1 and CDR2: MNHEY, SVGEGT. Trimming cost V 6 bases and J 6 bases, with 15 bases left between them. The CDR3 DNA reads as TGTGCCAGCAGATCCCCCGACAAAGTCAATGAGCAGTTCTTC. Translating gives CASRSPDKVNEQFF.

The chain joins TRBV11-2 to TRBJ1-1, with a possible D match to TRBD1 (5 bases). The CDR3 contains 13 residues. Germline CDR1 reads SGHAT; CDR2 reads FQNNGV. V lost 5 bases, J lost 4 bases, and 11 bases lay in between. CDR3 loop: CASSTRRGTEAFF. The CDR3 nucleotides are TGTGCCAGCAGCACGAGGAGGGGCACTGAAGCTTTCTTT.

The chain carries TRBV28 and TRBJ2-3, with 7 bases aligning to TRBD2. The CDR3 has 13 amino acids. Germline V gene sequence: CDR1 MDHEN, CDR2 SYDVKM. V dropped 5 bases and J dropped 6; count of bases not matched to a gene: 5. Here the CDR3 reads CASSGLGPDTQYF. DNA of the CDR3: TGTGCCAGCAGTGGACTAGGCCCGGATACGCAGTATTTT.